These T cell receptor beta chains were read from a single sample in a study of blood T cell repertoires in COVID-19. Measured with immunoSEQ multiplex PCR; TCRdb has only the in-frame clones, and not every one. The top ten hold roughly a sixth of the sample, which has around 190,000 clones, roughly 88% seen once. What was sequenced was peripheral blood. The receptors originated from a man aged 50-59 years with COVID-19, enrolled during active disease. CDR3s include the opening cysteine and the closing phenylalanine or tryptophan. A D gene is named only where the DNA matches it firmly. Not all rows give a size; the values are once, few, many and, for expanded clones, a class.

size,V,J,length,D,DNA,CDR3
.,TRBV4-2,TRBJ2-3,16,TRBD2,TGTGCCAGCAGCCGTCAGGGCGCGGGAGTGTCAGATACGCAGTATTTT,CASSRQGAGVSDTQYF
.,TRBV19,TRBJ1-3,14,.,TGTGCCAGTAGTATAGCGACAGAAGGAAACACCATATATTTT,CASSIATEGNTIYF
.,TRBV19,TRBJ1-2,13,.,TGTGCCAGTAGTTCAGGGAGGGGCTATGGCTACACCTTC,CASSSGRGYGYTF
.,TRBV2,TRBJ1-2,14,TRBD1,TGTGCCAGCAGGGCCCGACAGGGGGCAGGCGGCTACACCTTC,CASRARQGAGGYTF
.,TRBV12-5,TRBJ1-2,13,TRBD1,TGTGCTAGTGGTTTGAGTACAGGGGGTGGCTACACCTTC,CASGLSTGGGYTF
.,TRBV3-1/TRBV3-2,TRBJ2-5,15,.,TGTGCCAGCAGCCAAGATCGGGACTACCAAGAGACCCAGTACTTC,CASSQDRDYQETQYF
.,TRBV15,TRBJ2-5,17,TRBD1,TGTGCCACCAGCAGAGTGGGACAGGGGGCAGTACAAGAGACCCAGTACTTC,CATSRVGQGAVQETQYF
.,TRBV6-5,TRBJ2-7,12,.,TGTGCCAGCAGCTCCTCAGGGTACGAGCAGTACTTC,CASSSSGYEQYF
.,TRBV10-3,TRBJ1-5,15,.,TGTGCCATCAGTCCTTCGGGGGACGACAATCAGCCCCAGCATTTT,CAISPSGDDNQPQHF
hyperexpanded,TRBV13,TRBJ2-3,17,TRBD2,TGTGCCAGCAGCTCACCAGAGCGGGGGGGCGCGTCAGATACGCAGTATTTT,CASSSPERGGASDTQYF
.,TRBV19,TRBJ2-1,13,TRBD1,TGTGCCAGTACCCCGGACAGGGGGAATGAGCAGTTCTTC,CASTPDRGNEQFF
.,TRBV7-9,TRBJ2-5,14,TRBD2,TGTGCCAGCAGCATGACTAGCGGACAAGAGACCCAGTACTTC,CASSMTSGQETQYF
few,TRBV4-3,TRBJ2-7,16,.,TGCGCCAGCAGCCAAGATCCCCGGCAGGGATCCTACGAGCAGTACTTC,CASSQDPRQGSYEQYF
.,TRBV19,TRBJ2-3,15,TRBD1,TGTGCCAGTGGCGACAGGGGGATCGGCACAGATACGCAGTATTTT,CASGDRGIGTDTQYF
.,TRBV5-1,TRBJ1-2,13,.,TGCGCCAGCAGCTTGAGGGAGGACTATGGCTACACCTTC,CASSLREDYGYTF
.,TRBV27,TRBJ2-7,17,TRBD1,TGTGCCAGCAGTCGAGCAAACCCGGGACAGGGGGACTACGAGCAGTACTTC,CASSRANPGQGDYEQYF
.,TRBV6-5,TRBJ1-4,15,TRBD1,TGTGCCAGCAGTTACTCCACAGGGGGTAATGAAAAACTGTTTTTT,CASSYSTGGNEKLFF
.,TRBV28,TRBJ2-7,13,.,TGTGCCAGCAGTTTGGAGGGGACCTACGAGCAGTACTTC,CASSLEGTYEQYF
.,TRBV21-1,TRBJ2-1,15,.,TGTGCCAGCAGCAAACGGCTAGCGGGGGACAATGAGCAGTTCTTC,CASSKRLAGDNEQFF
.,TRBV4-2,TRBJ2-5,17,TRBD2,TGTGCCAGCAGCCAAGAATTTAGCGGGGGGACCCAAGAGACCCAGTACTTC,CASSQEFSGGTQETQYF
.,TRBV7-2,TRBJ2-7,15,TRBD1,TGTGCCAGCAGCTTAATAGGACAGGGGCGCTACGAGCAGTACTTC,CASSLIGQGRYEQYF
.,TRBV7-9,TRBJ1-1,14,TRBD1,TGTGCCAGCAGCGTACAGGGGATGAACACTGAAGCTTTCTTT,CASSVQGMNTEAFF
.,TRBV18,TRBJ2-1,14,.,TGTGCCAGCTCACCACCTGCGGGCGTTAATGAGCAGTTCTTC,CASSPPAGVNEQFF
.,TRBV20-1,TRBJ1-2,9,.,TGCAGTGCTAGGTTTCGGGGAATCTTC,CSARFRGIF
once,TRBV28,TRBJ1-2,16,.,TGTGCCAGCAGTCAATCCCGGGGGGGCACTGACTATGGCTACACCTTC,CASSQSRGGTDYGYTF
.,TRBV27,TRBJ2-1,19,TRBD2,TGTGCCAGCAGTTTACTGGGGACTAGCGGGAGGGCCATTGGCAATGAGCAGTTCTTC,CASSLLGTSGRAIGNEQFF
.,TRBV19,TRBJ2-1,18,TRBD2,TGTGCCAGTAGTATAGTTGGTCTAGCGGAAAGCTCCTACAATGAGCAGTTCTTC,CASSIVGLAESSYNEQFF
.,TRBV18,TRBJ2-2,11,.,TGTGCCAGCTCACCCGACAGGGAGCTGTTTTTT,CASSPDRELFF
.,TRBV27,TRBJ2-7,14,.,TGTGCCAGCAGTTCCAGGGCAGAGGCCTACGAGCAGTACTTC,CASSSRAEAYEQYF
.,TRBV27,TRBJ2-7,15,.,TGTGCCAGCAGTGACTCGCCCACAAGAGCCGAGGAGCAGTACTTC,CASSDSPTRAEEQYF
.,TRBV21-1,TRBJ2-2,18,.,TGTGCCAGCAGCAAGACTCACAGGGTGTCCCCCGGCACCGGGGAGCTGTTTTTT,CASSKTHRVSPGTGELFF
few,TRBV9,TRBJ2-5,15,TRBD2,TGTGCCAGCAGCGCCGTAGCGGGGCGGGGAGAGACCCAGTACTTC,CASSAVAGRGETQYF